The clone carrying this T cell receptor beta chain was counted between two and nine times. What it binds is unknown. Other DNA sequences in this specimen translate into the identical CDR3. The assay was immunoSEQ multiplex PCR, and TCRdb's table has in-frame clones only and misses some. The table shows some 64,000 clones, with roughly 80% occurring only once. This sample stems from a study of radiation and T cells in renal cell carcinoma. Study-wide points: From baseline, blood top tumor clonotypes peaked at 2 weeks post-radiation.

Time point noted: blood 4 weeks post-SBRT, at nephrectomy. This sample's treatment: 15 Gy SBRT to primary tumor, nephrectomy 4 weeks later. Radiation-treated patients gave blood at baseline, week 2 and week 4. The input for sequencing was blood, taken from a patient whose treatment included radiotherapy and nephrectomy. This receptor was identified in a man aged 60 to 69 with renal cell carcinoma.

The CDR3 loop is CASSLSGDTGELFF. CDR3 DNA sequence: TGTGCCAGCAGCTTATCAGGGGATACCGGGGAGCTGTTTTTT. The V call is TRBV7-3, the J call TRBJ2-2; perhaps TRBD1 as D (6 bases). CDR1 and CDR2 (germline): SGHTA, FQGTGA. V lost 2 bases and J lost 5, with 9 bases in between. The CDR3 covers 14 residues.